A selection of T cell receptor beta chains follows, all from one sample in a study of blood T cell repertoires in COVID-19. Using immunoSEQ multiplex PCR, the repertoire was profiled, and TCRdb retains in-frame clones only, with some absent. The sample contains hundreds of thousands of clones, roughly 86% of which appear only once. The sample consisted of peripheral blood. Every receptor here comes from a woman in her 30s with COVID-19, enrolled during active disease. Both conserved end residues are part of each CDR3. Each record gives: J gene, clone size, V gene, CDR3 protein. Only part of the rows carry a size: once, few, many, or a class if the clone is expanded.

J: TRBJ1-2; size: NA; V: TRBV19; CDR3: CASSAGGYTF
J: TRBJ2-1; size: NA; V: TRBV2; CDR3: CASRESSYNEQFF
J: TRBJ2-1; size: NA; V: TRBV5-4; CDR3: CASSLPRGGSYNEQFF
J: TRBJ1-4; size: NA; V: TRBV10-3; CDR3: CAISRQGNERKLFF
J: TRBJ2-1; size: NA; V: TRBV3-1/TRBV3-2; CDR3: CASSQVATSGPNEQFF
J: TRBJ2-1; size: NA; V: TRBV7-2; CDR3: CASSRPSGGQGNEQFF
J: TRBJ1-2; size: NA; V: TRBV7-2; CDR3: CASSTRGPYGYTF
J: TRBJ1-5; size: NA; V: TRBV12-2; CDR3: CASRLGGVRQLRDQPQHF
J: TRBJ2-7; size: NA; V: TRBV19; CDR3: CASSIDSGESYEQYF
J: TRBJ2-3; size: NA; V: TRBV5-1; CDR3: CASSLAGAGTDTQYF
J: TRBJ1-1; size: once; V: TRBV28; CDR3: CASSLEVLNTEAFF
J: TRBJ1-2; size: NA; V: TRBV12-3/TRBV12-4; CDR3: CASRAGVVYGYTF
J: TRBJ1-1; size: NA; V: TRBV11-2; CDR3: CASSEAGGRILTEAFF
J: TRBJ1-6; size: NA; V: TRBV11-2; CDR3: CASGGSSYNSPLHF
J: TRBJ1-2; size: NA; V: TRBV5-8; CDR3: CASSPTTGDYGYTF
J: TRBJ2-7; size: once; V: TRBV27; CDR3: CASSWGGSGYEQYF
J: TRBJ1-2; size: NA; V: TRBV2; CDR3: CASSEATQYLGSYGYTF
J: TRBJ1-5; size: NA; V: TRBV7-2; CDR3: CATQGQGHSNQPQHF
J: TRBJ1-2; size: NA; V: TRBV2; CDR3: CASRPDRGLFYGYTF
J: TRBJ1-5; size: NA; V: TRBV7-8; CDR3: CASSRDRVLNQPQHF
J: TRBJ2-2; size: once; V: TRBV6-5; CDR3: CASSYHGAVATGELFF
J: TRBJ1-2; size: NA; V: TRBV28; CDR3: CASSLVQYPNYGYTF
J: TRBJ2-1; size: NA; V: TRBV7-2; CDR3: CASSLEFNSYNEQFF
J: TRBJ1-1; size: NA; V: TRBV15; CDR3: CATSRDTQEAFF
J: TRBJ2-7; size: NA; V: TRBV11-3; CDR3: CASSRTVTYEQYF
J: TRBJ1-1; size: NA; V: TRBV5-4; CDR3: CASSLNGREAFF
J: TRBJ1-5; size: once; V: TRBV10-3; CDR3: CAISDGSLTLTQPQHF
J: TRBJ1-6; size: NA; V: TRBV15; CDR3: CATSRVKEVGSPLHF
J: TRBJ2-2; size: NA; V: TRBV6-2/TRBV6-3; CDR3: CASSYEGAGTGELFF
J: TRBJ2-1; size: NA; V: TRBV18; CDR3: CASSNDRVNEQFF
J: TRBJ1-2; size: NA; V: TRBV2; CDR3: CASSDRRQDYGYTF
J: TRBJ1-2; size: NA; V: TRBV5-1; CDR3: CASSLAGRGGYTF
J: TRBJ2-3; size: few; V: TRBV19; CDR3: CASSMGLGTTDTQYF
J: TRBJ1-3; size: once; V: TRBV2; CDR3: CASSDRESSGNTIYF
J: TRBJ2-2; size: NA; V: TRBV6-5; CDR3: CASSYGGGAHGELFF
J: TRBJ1-1; size: once; V: TRBV7-9; CDR3: CASGLGTEAFF
J: TRBJ2-3; size: NA; V: TRBV6-5; CDR3: CASSYSPGEPTQYF
J: TRBJ1-2; size: NA; V: TRBV28; CDR3: CASAQQGARGYTF
J: TRBJ1-4; size: NA; V: TRBV4-1; CDR3: CASRNGGNEKLFF
J: TRBJ2-1; size: NA; V: TRBV7-8; CDR3: CASSLGRIYNEQFF
J: TRBJ2-5; size: NA; V: TRBV7-9; CDR3: CACLESPGTQYF
J: TRBJ2-5; size: NA; V: TRBV18; CDR3: CASSPALSGGKYF
J: TRBJ2-5; size: NA; V: TRBV10-3; CDR3: CAISEGGTVRQETQYF
J: TRBJ2-2; size: NA; V: TRBV9; CDR3: CASSVGGARELFF
J: TRBJ2-7; size: few; V: TRBV19; CDR3: CASSPTETTYEQYF
J: TRBJ1-1; size: NA; V: TRBV6-5; CDR3: CASSRQGEAFF
J: TRBJ1-1; size: NA; V: TRBV29-1; CDR3: CSASGGGGNTEAFF
J: TRBJ1-1; size: NA; V: TRBV28; CDR3: CASSPRGYKGNTEAFF
J: TRBJ1-2; size: NA; V: TRBV3-1/TRBV3-2; CDR3: CASSQDLAENYGYTF
J: TRBJ2-3; size: NA; V: TRBV28; CDR3: CASSPLAGITDTQYF
J: TRBJ1-1; size: once; V: TRBV5-4; CDR3: CASVVGAEAFF
J: TRBJ1-3; size: NA; V: TRBV11-3; CDR3: CASSTRTGDGNTIYF
J: TRBJ1-2; size: NA; V: TRBV27; CDR3: CASRDPGNGYTF
J: TRBJ2-2; size: medium-sized; V: TRBV6-1; CDR3: CASSEEGGAAGELFF
J: TRBJ1-2; size: NA; V: TRBV3-1/TRBV3-2; CDR3: CASSATGDGYTF